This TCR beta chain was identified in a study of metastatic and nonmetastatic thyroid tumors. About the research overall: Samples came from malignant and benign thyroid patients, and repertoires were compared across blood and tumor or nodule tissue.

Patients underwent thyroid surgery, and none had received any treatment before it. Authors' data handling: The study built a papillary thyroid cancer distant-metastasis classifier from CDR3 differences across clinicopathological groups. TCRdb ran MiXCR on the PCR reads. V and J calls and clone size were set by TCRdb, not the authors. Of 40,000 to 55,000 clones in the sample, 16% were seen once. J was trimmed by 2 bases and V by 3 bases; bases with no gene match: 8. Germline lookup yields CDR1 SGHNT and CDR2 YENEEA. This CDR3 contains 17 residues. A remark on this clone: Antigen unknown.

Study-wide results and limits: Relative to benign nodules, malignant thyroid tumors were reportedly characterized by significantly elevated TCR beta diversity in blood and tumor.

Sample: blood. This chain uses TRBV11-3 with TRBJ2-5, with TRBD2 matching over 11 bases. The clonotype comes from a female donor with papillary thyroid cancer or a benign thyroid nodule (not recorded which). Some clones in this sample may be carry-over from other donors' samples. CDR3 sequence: CASSFPMGLAEQETQYF. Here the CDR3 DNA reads TGTGCCAGCAGCTTTCCGATGGGACTAGCGGAACAAGAGACCCAGTACTTC.